Listed below are T cell receptor beta chains from one sample, sequenced in a study of CD8 T cells in Susac syndrome. MiXCR was run by TCRdb on the immunoSEQ multiplex PCR reads, yielding one entry per CDR3 protein. Here the sample spans about 110,000 distinct CDR3 sequences, about 96% being singletons. The sample comprised CD4+ T cells from PBMCs. Every receptor here comes from a human donor in good health. CDR3s leave out the opening cysteine and the closing phenylalanine or tryptophan.

V	J	CDR3
TRBV5-1	TRBJ2-7	ASSFDRASYEQY
TRBV3-1	TRBJ2-7	ASSQDTGSSYEQY
TRBV28	TRBJ2-7	ASRSSGGTYEQY
TRBV25-1	TRBJ2-5	ASRALGGVETQY
TRBV18	TRBJ1-5	ASSPREGFGGNQPQH
TRBV20-1	TRBJ2-5	SARSPGGSWETQY
TRBV7-3	TRBJ1-4	ASSLGQNEKLF
TRBV5-1	TRBJ2-7	ASSPGTVYSYEQY
TRBV30	TRBJ2-1	AWNRPSGEQF
TRBV4-1	TRBJ1-4	ASSRGVNEKLF
TRBV19	TRBJ2-6	ASSGFSGANVLT
TRBV5-8	TRBJ2-6	ASSLVSVPGANVLT
TRBV6-6	TRBJ2-7	ASSYTGQAVGEQY
TRBV19	TRBJ1-2	ASSMERIYGYT
TRBV3-1	TRBJ2-3	ASSRKTGGDTQY
TRBV27	TRBJ2-7	ASSLSAGFSYEQY
TRBV7-2	TRBJ2-5	ASSPPSVAGKETQY
TRBV20-1	TRBJ2-4	SAPAQNLAKNIQY
TRBV28	TRBJ2-1	ASITGGSYNEQF
TRBV29-1	TRBJ2-5	SPYRDRAYQETQY
TRBV3-1	TRBJ1-1	ASSPWDRGNTEAF
TRBV4-3	TRBJ2-2	ASSQLRDRGPGELF
TRBV29-1	TRBJ2-5	SVCPMGVQETQY
TRBV11-2	TRBJ2-3	ASSLGVGHTDTQY
TRBV7-2	TRBJ1-1	ASSPGGSRTEAF
TRBV15	TRBJ1-2	ATSRAYGRRDGYT
TRBV29-1	TRBJ2-3	SASGTSGRTDTQY
TRBV27	TRBJ2-3	ASSSSPLAGGTDTQY
TRBV4-1	TRBJ2-2	ASSQMLGGRNTGELF
TRBV6-2/TRBV6-3	TRBJ2-3	ASRPGALGTDTQY
TRBV30	TRBJ1-5	AWSGGSQPQH
TRBV21-1	TRBJ1-6	ASSAGTAGDSPLH
TRBV23-1	TRBJ2-7	ASTPGQGDEQY
TRBV10-3	TRBJ1-1	AIARTGGAEAF
TRBV9	TRBJ2-1	ASSVLSGNYNEQF
TRBV28	TRBJ2-7	ASSFGMMGLAGIYEQY
TRBV6-2/TRBV6-3	TRBJ2-7	ASSYFNRSSYEQY
TRBV24-1	TRBJ1-2	ATSDPGGAYGYT
TRBV5-1	TRBJ2-1	ASSAALTSGGDNEQF
TRBV3-1	TRBJ2-2	ASSLAGRANSGELF
TRBV5-8	TRBJ1-1	ASNFRVAITEAF
TRBV10-3	TRBJ1-5	AISERVGGSNQPQH
TRBV3-1	TRBJ2-2	ASSHWQTNTGELF
TRBV7-9	TRBJ1-2	ASSLAGQGGGYT
TRBV6-5	TRBJ1-1	ASSSGQGGRL
TRBV15	TRBJ2-7	ATSREGAGYEQY
TRBV4-1	TRBJ2-7	ASSHGQVGEQY
TRBV5-1	TRBJ2-3	ASSLLGSLEDTQY
TRBV7-9	TRBJ2-3	ASSPNLGTQY
TRBV7-9	TRBJ2-5	ASSSGLVQETQY
TRBV4-1	TRBJ2-7	ASSQGPGTSRYEQY